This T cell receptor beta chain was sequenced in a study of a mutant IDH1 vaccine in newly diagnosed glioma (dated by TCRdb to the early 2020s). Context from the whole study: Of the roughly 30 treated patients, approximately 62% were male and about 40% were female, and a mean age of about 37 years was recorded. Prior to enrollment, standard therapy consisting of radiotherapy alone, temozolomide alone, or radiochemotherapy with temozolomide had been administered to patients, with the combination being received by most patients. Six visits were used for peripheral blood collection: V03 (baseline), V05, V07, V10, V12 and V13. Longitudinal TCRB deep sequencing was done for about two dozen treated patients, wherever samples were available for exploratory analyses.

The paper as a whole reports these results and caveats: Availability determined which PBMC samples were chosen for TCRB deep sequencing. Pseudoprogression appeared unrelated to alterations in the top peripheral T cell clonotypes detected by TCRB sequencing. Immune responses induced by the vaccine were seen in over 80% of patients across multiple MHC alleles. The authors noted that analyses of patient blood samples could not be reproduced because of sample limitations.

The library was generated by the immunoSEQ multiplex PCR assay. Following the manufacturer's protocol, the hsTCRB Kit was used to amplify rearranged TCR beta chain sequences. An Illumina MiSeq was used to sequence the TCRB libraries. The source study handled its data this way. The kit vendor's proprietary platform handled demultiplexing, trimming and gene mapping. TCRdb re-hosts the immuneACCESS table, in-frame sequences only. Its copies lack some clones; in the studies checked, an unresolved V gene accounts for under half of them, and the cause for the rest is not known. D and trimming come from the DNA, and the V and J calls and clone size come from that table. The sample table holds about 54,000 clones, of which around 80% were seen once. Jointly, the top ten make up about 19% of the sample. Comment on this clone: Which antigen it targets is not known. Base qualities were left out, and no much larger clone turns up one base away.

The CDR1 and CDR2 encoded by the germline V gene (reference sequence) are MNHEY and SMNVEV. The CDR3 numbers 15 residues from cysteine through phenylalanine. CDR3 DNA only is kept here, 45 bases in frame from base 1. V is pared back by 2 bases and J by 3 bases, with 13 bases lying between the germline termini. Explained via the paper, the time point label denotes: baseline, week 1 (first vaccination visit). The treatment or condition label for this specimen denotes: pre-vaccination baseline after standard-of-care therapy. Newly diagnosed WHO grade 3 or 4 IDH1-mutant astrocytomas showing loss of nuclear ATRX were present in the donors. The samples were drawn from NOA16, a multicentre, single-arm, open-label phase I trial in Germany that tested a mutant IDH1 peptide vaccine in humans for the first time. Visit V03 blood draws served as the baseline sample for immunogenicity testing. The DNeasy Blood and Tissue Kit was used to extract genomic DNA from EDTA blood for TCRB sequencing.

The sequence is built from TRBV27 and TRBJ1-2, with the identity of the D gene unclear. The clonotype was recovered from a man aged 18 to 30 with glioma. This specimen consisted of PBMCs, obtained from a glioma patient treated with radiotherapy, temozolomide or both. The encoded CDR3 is CASSLMPGEDYGYTF. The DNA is TGTGCCAGCAGTTTAATGCCTGGGGAGGACTATGGCTACACCTTC.